The rows below give T cell receptor beta chains drawn from one sample of a study of cytomegalovirus exposure and HLA in healthy donors. Some clones are missing from TCRdb's copy, which holds only in-frame ones; the method was immunoSEQ multiplex PCR. The data hold some 120,000 clones, with about four fifths observed a single time. The sequencing sample was made of PBMCs. The source of these receptors is a man under 40 in good health and CMV-seronegative. CDR3s include the opening cysteine and the closing phenylalanine or tryptophan. The order of the fields is V gene, J gene, D gene, clone size, CDR3 protein, CDR3 DNA. A D gene is named only where the DNA matches it firmly. Rows give clone size only sometimes, using once, few, many, or a class for an expanded clone.

v_call: TRBV5-4
j_call: TRBJ1-1
d_call: NA
clone_size: few
cdr3_aa: CASSLDSTEAFF
cdr3_nt: TGTGCCAGCAGCTTGGACAGCACTGAAGCTTTCTTT

v_call: TRBV5-1
j_call: TRBJ2-1
d_call: TRBD2
clone_size: NA
cdr3_aa: CASSWGGGSKYNEQFF
cdr3_nt: TGCGCCAGCAGCTGGGGCGGGGGGTCCAAGTACAATGAGCAGTTCTTC

v_call: TRBV7-2
j_call: TRBJ1-4
d_call: NA
clone_size: NA
cdr3_aa: CASSLVGADEKLFF
cdr3_nt: TGTGCCAGCAGCTTAGTAGGGGCAGATGAAAAACTGTTTTTT

v_call: TRBV6-6
j_call: TRBJ2-5
d_call: TRBD1
clone_size: NA
cdr3_aa: CASSLYRGGETQYF
cdr3_nt: TGTGCCAGCAGTTTATACAGGGGCGGGGAGACCCAGTACTTC

v_call: TRBV29-1
j_call: TRBJ2-7
d_call: NA
clone_size: NA
cdr3_aa: CSVDGIRGGEQYF
cdr3_nt: TGCAGCGTTGACGGGATAAGGGGGGGAGAGCAGTACTTC

v_call: TRBV28
j_call: TRBJ2-2
d_call: TRBD1
clone_size: NA
cdr3_aa: CASRQGQLGGELFF
cdr3_nt: TGTGCCAGCAGGCAGGGACAGCTGGGCGGGGAGCTGTTTTTT

v_call: TRBV6-1
j_call: TRBJ1-1
d_call: TRBD1
clone_size: NA
cdr3_aa: CASRMWTGPYEAFF
cdr3_nt: TGTGCCAGCAGGATGTGGACAGGGCCCTATGAAGCTTTCTTT

v_call: TRBV9
j_call: TRBJ2-2
d_call: TRBD2
clone_size: NA
cdr3_aa: CASSPRLAVGELFF
cdr3_nt: TGTGCCAGCAGCCCTAGGCTAGCGGTCGGGGAGCTGTTTTTT

v_call: TRBV5-1
j_call: TRBJ2-3
d_call: NA
clone_size: NA
cdr3_aa: CASSLASVPTDTQYF
cdr3_nt: TGCGCCAGCAGCTTGGCCAGCGTGCCCACAGATACGCAGTATTTT

v_call: TRBV6-5
j_call: TRBJ1-5
d_call: NA
clone_size: NA
cdr3_aa: CASRPDNGLQPQHF
cdr3_nt: TGTGCCAGCAGGCCCGACAACGGCTTACAGCCCCAGCATTTT

v_call: TRBV7-9
j_call: TRBJ1-4
d_call: NA
clone_size: few
cdr3_aa: CASGVSGATNEKLFF
cdr3_nt: TGTGCCAGTGGAGTGTCCGGTGCAACTAATGAAAAACTGTTTTTT

v_call: TRBV28
j_call: TRBJ2-1
d_call: TRBD2
clone_size: NA
cdr3_aa: CASSGLAGENYNEQFF
cdr3_nt: TGTGCCAGCAGTGGACTAGCGGGAGAAAATTACAATGAGCAGTTCTTC

v_call: TRBV28
j_call: TRBJ2-7
d_call: TRBD2
clone_size: NA
cdr3_aa: CASSLGTSGAYEQYF
cdr3_nt: TGTGCCAGCAGTCTAGGGACTAGCGGAGCCTACGAGCAGTACTTC

v_call: TRBV4-1
j_call: TRBJ2-7
d_call: TRBD1
clone_size: NA
cdr3_aa: CASAGGLRAYEQYF
cdr3_nt: TGCGCCAGCGCAGGGGGCCTACGAGCCTACGAGCAGTACTTC

v_call: TRBV6-1
j_call: TRBJ2-7
d_call: TRBD2
clone_size: NA
cdr3_aa: CASSATSGGPYEQYF
cdr3_nt: TGTGCCAGCAGTGCGACTAGCGGGGGACCCTACGAGCAGTACTTC

v_call: TRBV2
j_call: TRBJ2-2
d_call: NA
clone_size: NA
cdr3_aa: CASSEQGKIGELFF
cdr3_nt: TGTGCCAGCAGTGAACAGGGGAAGATAGGGGAGCTGTTTTTT

v_call: TRBV7-9
j_call: TRBJ1-1
d_call: NA
clone_size: NA
cdr3_aa: CASSLGATEAFF
cdr3_nt: TGTGCCAGCAGCTTAGGGGCCACTGAAGCTTTCTTT

v_call: TRBV9
j_call: TRBJ2-1
d_call: TRBD2
clone_size: NA
cdr3_aa: CASSGLAVPYNEQFF
cdr3_nt: TGTGCCAGCAGCGGCCTAGCGGTTCCCTACAATGAGCAGTTCTTC

v_call: TRBV27
j_call: TRBJ1-2
d_call: NA
clone_size: NA
cdr3_aa: CASSLQGPYGYTF
cdr3_nt: TGTGCCAGCAGTTTACAGGGTCCCTATGGCTACACCTTC

v_call: TRBV27
j_call: TRBJ2-7
d_call: TRBD1
clone_size: once
cdr3_aa: CASSLSGRGRFAYEQYF
cdr3_nt: TGTGCCAGCAGTTTATCGGGCAGGGGGCGATTCGCCTACGAGCAGTACTTC

v_call: TRBV5-1
j_call: TRBJ2-1
d_call: TRBD2
clone_size: NA
cdr3_aa: CASSLASSGYNEQFF
cdr3_nt: TGCGCCAGCAGCTTGGCGTCTAGCGGCTACAATGAGCAGTTCTTC

v_call: TRBV28
j_call: TRBJ1-2
d_call: NA
clone_size: NA
cdr3_aa: CASSFSTAPNYGYTF
cdr3_nt: TGTGCCAGCAGTTTCTCGACAGCGCCTAACTATGGCTACACCTTC

v_call: TRBV28
j_call: TRBJ2-1
d_call: TRBD2
clone_size: NA
cdr3_aa: CASLGSSGTPWVLF
cdr3_nt: TGTGCCAGCCTGGGTTCTAGCGGGACGCCCTGGGTTCTCTTC

v_call: TRBV6-4
j_call: TRBJ1-2
d_call: NA
clone_size: NA
cdr3_aa: CASSPGPSLLYGYTF
cdr3_nt: TGTGCCAGCAGTCCCGGTCCTTCCCTACTCTATGGCTACACCTTC

v_call: TRBV19
j_call: TRBJ2-2
d_call: TRBD2
clone_size: few
cdr3_aa: CASSPGGALHGELFF
cdr3_nt: TGTGCCAGTAGTCCGGGGGGGGCGCTTCACGGGGAGCTGTTTTTT

v_call: TRBV7-7
j_call: TRBJ2-4
d_call: TRBD1
clone_size: NA
cdr3_aa: CASSLYSGQGNF
cdr3_nt: TGTGCTAGCAGCTTATATTCCGGACAGGGGAACTTC

v_call: TRBV6-6
j_call: TRBJ2-5
d_call: TRBD1
clone_size: NA
cdr3_aa: CASSLGTGETQYF
cdr3_nt: TGTGCCAGCAGTCTCGGGACAGGGGAGACCCAGTACTTC

v_call: TRBV9
j_call: TRBJ2-5
d_call: NA
clone_size: NA
cdr3_aa: CASITRKKAQETQYF
cdr3_nt: TGTGCCAGCATTACTAGAAAAAAGGCCCAAGAGACCCAGTACTTC

v_call: TRBV9
j_call: TRBJ2-3
d_call: TRBD2
clone_size: NA
cdr3_aa: CASSVTSGGDTQYF
cdr3_nt: TGTGCCAGCAGCGTAACTAGCGGTGGAGATACGCAGTATTTT

v_call: TRBV5-4
j_call: TRBJ1-1
d_call: NA
clone_size: NA
cdr3_aa: CASSLVGQGNTEAFF
cdr3_nt: TGTGCCAGCAGCTTGGTAGGGCAGGGGAACACTGAAGCTTTCTTT

v_call: TRBV28
j_call: TRBJ2-7
d_call: NA
clone_size: NA
cdr3_aa: CASSLFGGHNEQYF
cdr3_nt: TGTGCCAGCAGTTTATTCGGGGGGCACAACGAGCAGTACTTC

v_call: TRBV6-4
j_call: TRBJ1-3
d_call: NA
clone_size: NA
cdr3_aa: CASSDPGRGLGGLGNTIYF
cdr3_nt: TGTGCCAGCAGTGACCCTGGCCGCGGCCTAGGAGGACTTGGAAACACCATATATTTT